Each of the 30 T cell receptor beta chains below was sequenced from the same sample in a study of T-cell memory formation after mild COVID-19. One entry per CDR3 protein results from TCRdb running MiXCR on the 5' RACE reads. The table has roughly 190,000 distinct CDR3 sequences, around 27% seen once. Material for sequencing was PBMCs or a T cell subset sorted from them (not recorded which). The receptors here all came from an adult woman who had mild COVID-19 (a few samples of this study predate the infection). Cell type and time point are not known.

The J gene is TRBJ2-6, the V gene TRBV5-6; 7 positions match TRBD1. Germline trimming cut 5 bases from V and 4 bases from J; bases unmatched to any gene: 15. Germline lookup yields CDR1 SGHDT and CDR2 YYEEEE. This CDR3 region has 18 residues. CDR3 nucleotides: TGTGCCAGCAGGAAGGTGTACAGGGGTAATGAAGGGGCCAACGTCCTGACTTTC. This gives the protein CASRKVYRGNEGANVLTF.

The gene calls are TRBV4-3 and TRBJ2-5; TRBD2 aligns across 11 bases. This CDR3 spans 15 amino acids. After removal of 4 bases from V and 4 bases from J, the junction contained 5 bases not matched to a gene. CDR1 LGHNA and CDR2 YSLEER come from the germline V gene. CDR3 nucleotide sequence: TGCGCCAGCAGCCTCGGGACTAGCGGAAGAGAGACCCAGTACTTC. This gives the protein CASSLGTSGRETQYF.

The chain combines TRBV19 with TRBJ2-1; TRBD2 matches 9 bases. The CDR3 length is 15 residues. J was trimmed by 7 bases and V by 1 base; bases with no gene match: 5. CDR1 is LNHDA, CDR2 SQIVND, per germline (reference sequence). The CDR3 region is CASSIVKREVNEQFF. In DNA form, the CDR3 reads TGTGCCAGTAGTATAGTCAAGCGGGAGGTGAATGAGCAGTTCTTC.

V is TRBV5-1 and J is TRBJ1-2; 8 positions agree with TRBD1. The CDR3 runs to 13 residues. V was pared by 5 bases and J by 8 bases, with 8 bases of the junction left unmatched. The germline CDR1 and CDR2 sequences are SGHRS and YFSETQ. Written as DNA, the CDR3 is TGCGCCAGCAGTTACGACAGGGGAGGCGGCTACACCTTC. It is translated as CASSYDRGGGYTF.

The chain uses TRBV2 and TRBJ2-3, with 10 bases identical to TRBD2. This CDR3 region has 14 residues. The germline gives CDR1 SNHLY, CDR2 FYNNEI. After removal of 4 bases from V and 6 bases from J, the junction contained 4 bases not matched to a gene. CDR3 nucleotides: TGTGCCAGCAGTGCCCCTAGCGGGGGCGATACGCAGTATTTT. This codes for CASSAPSGGDTQYF.

This chain uses TRBV5-1 with TRBJ2-7, with a possible D match to TRBD2 (6 bases). The V gene lost 0 bases and the J gene lost 2 bases, with 15 bases spanning the gap. This CDR3 comprises 16 residues. Germline-derived CDR1 and CDR2 are SGHRS and YFSETQ. The CDR3 sequence: CASSLAGLSPTYEQYF. The CDR3 nucleotides read TGCGCCAGCAGCTTGGCGGGACTGAGCCCTACCTACGAGCAGTACTTC.

This rearrangement joins TRBV7-2 to TRBJ2-1; D is unclear. The CDR3 has 15 residues. The ends were cut back, 0 bases at V and 7 bases at J, with 13 bases in the middle. The germline CDR1 and CDR2 sequences are SGHTA and FQGNSA. Here the CDR3 reads CASSLAWAGRNEQFF. The CDR3 region has the DNA TGTGCCAGCAGCTTAGCGTGGGCAGGTAGGAATGAGCAGTTCTTC.

The rearrangement joins TRBV4-3 to TRBJ1-5, with 10 bases fitting TRBD1. CDR1 and CDR2 from the germline V gene are LGHNA and YSLEER. V trimming: 4 bases; J trimming: 4 bases; junction bases outside the gene matches: 4. CDR3 length: 15 residues. In DNA form, the CDR3 reads TGCGCCAGCAGCCCCGGGACAGGGGATAATCAGCCCCAGCATTTT. It specifies CASSPGTGDNQPQHF.

This clonotype was seen many times. The chain couples TRBV7-9 to TRBJ2-7; D remains unclear. Trimming pared 1 base from V and 3 bases from J, leaving 4 bases between. The germline V gene has CDR1 SEHNR and CDR2 FQNEAQ (reference sequence). The CDR3 contains 12 residues. CDR3 in amino acids: CASSLVDYEQYF. In DNA, the CDR3 is TGTGCCAGCAGCTTAGTGGACTACGAGCAGTACTTC.

This clonotype has a handful of counts. The V and J genes are TRBV7-3 and TRBJ2-3, with TRBD1 matching over 7 bases. Germline trimming cut 2 bases from V and 2 bases from J; bases unmatched to any gene: 7. This CDR3 region has 16 residues. Per the germline V gene, CDR1 is SGHTA and CDR2 is FQGTGA. The CDR3 is CASSLGVRGNTDTQYF. DNA for the CDR3: TGTGCCAGCAGCTTAGGTGTCAGGGGGAACACAGATACGCAGTATTTT.

This clonotype turned up a few times. This chain's CDR3 is CASSLVEYEQYF. In DNA, the CDR3 is TGTGCCAGCAGCTTAGTAGAGTACGAGCAGTACTTC. The chain couples TRBV7-9 to TRBJ2-7, with unresolved D. The CDR3 consists of 12 residues. CDR1 and CDR2 from the germline V gene are SEHNR and FQNEAQ (reference sequence). Deletions cut 1 base from V and 4 bases from J, with 5 bases between.

This clonotype was picked up a small number of times. The rearrangement uses TRBV7-9 and TRBJ1-1; D not certain. This CDR3 has 14 amino acids. Trimming took off 4 bases at V and 3 bases at J, with 12 bases between the two ends. Germline V CDR1 and CDR2: SEHNR, FQNEAQ (reference sequence). The CDR3 DNA follows: TGTGCCAGCAGCTCGACCCTCGGGGACACTGAAGCTTTCTTT. As protein: CASSSTLGDTEAFF.

In this sample, this clonotype turned up a few times. V is TRBV20-1 and J is TRBJ2-3; 10 nucleotides agree with TRBD2. V shed 4 bases, J shed 3 bases, and the junction held 13 bases outside the gene matches. CDR1 and CDR2 (germline): DFQATT, SNEGSKA (reference sequence). The CDR3 loop spans 17 amino acids. CDR3 amino acids: CSANAAGVAGGTDTQYF. In DNA, the CDR3 is TGCAGTGCTAACGCCGCGGGCGTAGCGGGAGGAACAGATACGCAGTATTTT.

V usage is TRBV29-1 and J usage is TRBJ2-7; perhaps TRBD1 as D (5 bases). Germline lookup yields CDR1 SQVTM and CDR2 ANQGSEA. This CDR3 spans 13 amino acids. The V gene lost 4 bases and the J gene lost 3 bases, with 13 bases spanning the gap. The CDR3 protein is CSVGAKGLYEQYF. DNA of the CDR3: TGCAGCGTTGGGGCGAAGGGGCTCTACGAGCAGTACTTC.

This clonotype was observed at least ten times. The chain recombines TRBV10-3 with TRBJ2-3, with D hard to call. V gave up 2 bases and J gave up 0 bases, with 6 bases separating them. CDR3 length: 14 amino acids. Germline assignment: CDR1 ENHRY and CDR2 SYGVKD. CDR3 in amino acids: CAISEPASTDTQYF. CDR3 sequence (DNA): TGTGCCATCAGTGAGCCAGCTAGCACAGATACGCAGTATTTT.

There are a few counts of this clonotype. This chain connects TRBV12-3 or TRBV12-4 to TRBJ2-1, with D perhaps given as TRBD1 or TRBD2 (5 bases each). CDR3 length: 14 residues. V gave up 3 bases and J gave up 10 bases, with 16 bases separating them. For the CDR3, the DNA is TGTGCCAGCAGTTTTGGGACCTACTACAGGGAGCAGTTCTTC. As protein: CASSFGTYYREQFF.

The chain joins TRBV9 to TRBJ2-3, with D perhaps assigned TRBD1 or TRBD2 (5 bases each). CDR3 length: 15 amino acids. From germline, CDR1 is SGDLS and CDR2 YYNGEE. V gave up 6 bases and J gave up 6 bases, with 20 bases separating them. Written as DNA, the CDR3 is TGTGCCAGCACCGAGGGGTGGAGTGGGGTCGATACGCAGTATTTT. The encoded protein is CASTEGWSGVDTQYF.

The chain carries TRBV5-4 and TRBJ2-7; TRBD1 is a possible D gene (6 bases). The CDR3 totals 14 residues. CDR1 SGHNT and CDR2 YYREEE come from the germline V gene (reference sequence). The V end lost 2 bases, the J end lost 3 bases, and 12 bases lay between the germline ends. The CDR3 loop is CASSFLQGGYEQYF. The CDR3 DNA reads TGTGCCAGCAGCTTCCTACAGGGCGGCTACGAGCAGTACTTC.

This chain links TRBV12-3 or TRBV12-4 with TRBJ1-4; D perhaps matches TRBD1 (6 bases). The length of the CDR3 is 16 residues. Deletions cut 5 bases from V and 4 bases from J, with 17 bases between. CDR3 amino acids: CASSQIPGEFNEKLFF. The CDR3 DNA sequence: TGTGCCAGCAGTCAGATCCCAGGGGAGTTTAATGAAAAACTGTTTTTT.

This clonotype was detected only a few times. The J gene is TRBJ2-7, the V gene TRBV7-9; D is ambiguous. The CDR3 length is 13 residues. In germline, CDR1 is SEHNR, CDR2 FQNEAQ (reference sequence). Between the trimmed V and J ends, which lost 1 base and 9 bases, there was a span of 13 bases. DNA for the CDR3: TGTGCCAGCAGCTTAGGGGGTACTGGATCGCAGTACTTC. Residues: CASSLGGTGSQYF.

The chain employs TRBV15 and TRBJ2-7, with D possibly matching TRBD1 (6 bases). The CDR3 consists of 14 residues. Trimming cost V 5 bases and J 4 bases, with 15 bases left between them. Germline CDR1 is LNHNV and CDR2 is YYDKDF (reference sequence). The CDR3 DNA is TGTGCCACCAGCGGGAAGTCAGGGGAATACGAGCAGTACTTC. It yields the protein CATSGKSGEYEQYF.

A few counts support this clonotype. V and J are TRBV4-1 and TRBJ2-1; D may be TRBD1 or TRBD2 (6 bases each). The CDR3 is made up of 14 amino acids. Germline CDR1 reads MGHRA; CDR2 reads YSYEKL. The V end lost 0 bases, the J end lost 8 bases, and 11 bases lay between the germline ends. The CDR3 bases are TGCGCCAGCAGCCAAGAAGGGGGGTCCGATGAGCAGTTCTTC. It is translated as CASSQEGGSDEQFF.

This chain links TRBV19 with TRBJ1-2; TRBD1 agrees at 7 bases. Germline loops: CDR1 LNHDA, CDR2 SQIVND (reference sequence). The CDR3 runs to 14 residues. After removal of 6 bases from V and 7 bases from J, the junction contained 11 bases not matched to a gene. The CDR3 DNA reads TGTGCCAGTAGCCGTCCAGGGGGATCTCCTGGCTACACCTTC. Translation gives CASSRPGGSPGYTF.

The chain has TRBV6-2 or TRBV6-3 and TRBJ2-2; 7 bases are a match to TRBD2. From germline, CDR1 is MNHEY and CDR2 SVGEGT. The CDR3 is made up of 13 amino acids. V was clipped by 11 bases and J by 5 bases; unmatched bases: 8. The CDR3 DNA sequence: TGTGCCGGATCTCTAGCGGCGACCGGGGAGCTGTTTTTT. It encodes CAGSLAATGELFF.

This clonotype was seen only once. The chain uses TRBV3-1 and TRBJ2-7, with 7 bases identical to TRBD1. V was clipped by 1 base and J by 3 bases; unmatched bases: 3. Germline lookup yields CDR1 LGHDT and CDR2 YNNKEL (reference sequence). The CDR3 consists of 14 residues. In DNA, the CDR3 is TGTGCCAGCAGCCAAGGGACAGGTTACTACGAGCAGTACTTC. Amino acids: CASSQGTGYYEQYF.

The chain is built from TRBV12-3 or TRBV12-4 and TRBJ2-2; D is perhaps TRBD1 (6 bases). Between the trimmed V and J ends, which lost 6 bases and 0 bases, there was a span of 14 bases. This CDR3 has 16 residues. The CDR3 reads CASSPIWGPNTGELFF. CDR3 sequence (DNA): TGTGCCAGCAGCCCCATTTGGGGGCCGAACACCGGGGAGCTGTTTTTT.

This clonotype has more than one count but fewer than ten. This chain links TRBV7-6 with TRBJ2-7; 7 bases map to TRBD1. Germline V gene sequence: CDR1 SGHVS, CDR2 FNYEAQ. This CDR3 spans 15 amino acids. J lost 4 bases, V lost 1 base, and 7 bases had no gene match. Written as DNA, the CDR3 is TGTGCCAGCAGCTTAGACCGGGGACAGAGTTACGAGCAGTACTTC. Translating it yields CASSLDRGQSYEQYF.

This clonotype was detected only a few times. The chain uses TRBV4-2 and TRBJ2-1; a possible D gene is TRBD2 (5 bases). Germline V gene lookup returns CDR1 LGHNA and CDR2 YNFKEQ. Deletions cut 5 bases from V and 3 bases from J, with 11 bases between. The CDR3 runs 14 residues. CDR3 loop: CASSSRTGYNEQFF. The DNA for the CDR3 is TGTGCCAGCAGCTCTCGGACTGGCTACAATGAGCAGTTCTTC.

V is TRBV9 and J is TRBJ2-1; 13 bases are a match to TRBD2. CDR1 is SGDLS and CDR2 is YYNGEE in the germline V gene. There are 17 residues in the CDR3. J was trimmed by 8 bases and V by 4 bases; bases with no gene match: 12. CDR3 DNA: TGTGCCAGCAGCTCGGCAGAAGGACTAGCGGGAGCGGATGAGCAGTTCTTC. Translating gives CASSSAEGLAGADEQFF.

This clonotype was detected only a few times. The rearrangement uses TRBV5-6 and TRBJ2-5; the match to TRBD2 covers 10 bases. This CDR3 is built from 14 residues. CDR1 is SGHDT and CDR2 is YYEEEE in the germline V gene. V dropped 4 bases and J dropped 5; count of bases not matched to a gene: 5. CDR3 in amino acids: CASSPGTSDETQYF. The CDR3 nucleotides are TGTGCCAGCAGCCCCGGGACTAGCGACGAGACCCAGTACTTC.